The 32 T cell receptor beta chains presented below share a single source sample, sequenced in a study of vaccination effects on CD4 cells after COVID-19. The method was immunoSEQ multiplex PCR; TCRdb's version includes in-frame clones alone and lacks a portion of them. In the table there are some 25,000 clones, less than 75% of which are singletons. Sequencing followed a ViraFEST assay step that expanded antigen-specific CD4+ T cells with viral peptide pools. Following a roughly eleven-day culture, CD4+ T cells were purified. Subjects were given two BNT162b2 or mRNA-1273 vaccine doses. Their antigens are not known. Specimen: CD4+ T cells from PBMCs cultured with SARS-CoV-2 spike peptides, collected after COVID-19 vaccination. These receptors all stem from a human donor who received a COVID-19 vaccine.

The V gene is TRBV12-5, the J gene TRBJ2-2; 7 bases are a match to TRBD1. Germline V gives CDR1 LGHNT, CDR2 FRNRAP. The V gene end was trimmed by 3 bases and the J gene end by 0 bases; junction bases not matched to a gene: 7. The CDR3 is 17 amino acids. The CDR3 protein is CASGFVAGTANTGELFF. The CDR3 bases are TGTGCTAGTGGTTTCGTAGCCGGGACAGCGAACACCGGGGAGCTGTTTTTT.

This clone is labeled as medium-sized. The chain couples TRBV20-1 to TRBJ1-3; a possible D gene is TRBD1 (6 bases). CDR3 length: 15 residues. In germline, CDR1 is DFQATT, CDR2 SNEGSKA (reference sequence). V lost 3 bases to trimming and J lost 2 bases, with 14 bases between them. CDR3 DNA: TGCAGTGCTAGTCCCAGGGGTTTGGCTGGAAACACCATATATTTT. Translated: CSASPRGLAGNTIYF.

The chain recombines TRBV30 with TRBJ1-2, with TRBD1 matching over 7 bases. The CDR3 extends over 13 amino acids. Trimming took 2 bases from V and 4 from J; bases not matched to a gene: 4. Germline CDR1 and CDR2: GTSNPN and SVGIG (reference sequence). The CDR3 loop is CAWSRTGSYGYTF. For the CDR3, the DNA is TGTGCCTGGAGTCGGACAGGCAGCTATGGCTACACCTTC.

The CDR3 reads CASSLKGGFSGTFNEQFF. Here the CDR3 DNA reads TGTGCCAGCAGCTTAAAAGGGGGGTTTAGCGGGACTTTCAATGAGCAGTTCTTC. V and J are TRBV11-2 and TRBJ2-1, with 8 bases lining up with TRBD2. CDR1 is SGHAT and CDR2 is FQNNGV in the germline V gene. The CDR3 contains 18 residues. V was clipped by 2 bases and J by 6 bases; unmatched bases: 15.

The chain links TRBV19 to TRBJ2-3; 7 positions agree with TRBD2. CDR1 LNHDA and CDR2 SQIVND come from the germline V gene (reference sequence). V lost 9 bases and J lost 2; bases outside the gene matches: 11. The CDR3 is 15 residues long. The CDR3 DNA follows: TGTGCCAGCCGATCTTCGGGACTATACACAGATACGCAGTATTTT. This gives the protein CASRSSGLYTDTQYF.

The chain combines TRBV7-9 with TRBJ1-2, with TRBD1 identical over 8 bases. This CDR3 has 14 residues. From germline, CDR1 is SEHNR and CDR2 FQNEAQ (reference sequence). J was trimmed by 5 bases and V by 5 bases; bases with no gene match: 7. CDR3 DNA sequence: TGTGCCAGCAGCGCATCAGGGGGCGCGTATGGCTACACCTTC. Its translation: CASSASGGAYGYTF.

The genes are TRBV4-2 and TRBJ2-2; 10 nucleotides agree with TRBD2. Trimming removed 5 bases from V and 1 base from J; junction bases left unmatched: 10. There are 18 residues in the CDR3. Germline CDR1 is LGHNA and CDR2 is YNFKEQ. The CDR3 loop reads CASSAGTIAGGNTGELFF. The CDR3, as DNA: TGTGCCAGCAGCGCGGGGACTATAGCGGGAGGGAACACCGGGGAGCTGTTTTTT.

The chain is built from TRBV13 and TRBJ2-1; D might be TRBD1 or TRBD2, each matching 5 bases. Germline values: CDR1 PRHDT, CDR2 FYEKMQ (reference sequence). This CDR3 contains 16 residues. Trimming shortened V by 1 base and J by 2 bases, and 12 bases separated the two germline ends. Here the CDR3 DNA reads TGTGCCAGCAGCTTAGCTTGGGGACGGACCTACAATGAGCAGTTCTTC. Its protein is CASSLAWGRTYNEQFF.

This clone was seen a few times. The CDR3 loop reads CASGSPTGNYGYTF. CDR3 in DNA: TGTGCCAGCGGGTCCCCCACAGGGAACTATGGCTACACCTTC. The chain has TRBV28 and TRBJ1-2, with D perhaps matching TRBD1 (6 bases). The V gene's germline CDR1 is MDHEN and CDR2 SYDVKM. The CDR3 totals 14 residues. Trimming cost V 8 bases and J 2 bases, with 15 bases left between them.

The rearrangement joins TRBV10-1 to TRBJ1-3; no clear D gene. Germline loops: CDR1 WNHNN, CDR2 SYGVQD (reference sequence). The CDR3 contains 19 residues. Trimming took off 1 base at V and 0 bases at J, with 19 bases between the two ends. The CDR3 protein is CASSELRFGGSISGNTIYF. Written as DNA, the CDR3 is TGCGCCAGCAGTGAGTTACGTTTCGGAGGTTCAATCTCTGGAAACACCATATATTTT.

V is TRBV9 and J is TRBJ2-3; D possibly corresponds to TRBD2 (6 bases). CDR1 and CDR2 from the germline V gene are SGDLS and YYNGEE. V gave up 4 bases and J gave up 2 bases, with 14 bases separating them. This CDR3 comprises 15 residues. The CDR3 spells CASSPALASTDTQYF. CDR3 DNA: TGTGCCAGCAGCCCTGCACTAGCTTCCACAGATACGCAGTATTTT.

The gene calls are TRBV10-3 and TRBJ1-2; D perhaps matches TRBD1 (5 bases). Between the trimmed V and J ends, which lost 5 bases and 4 bases, there was a span of 14 bases. The CDR3 extends over 14 amino acids. Germline CDR1 is ENHRY and CDR2 is SYGVKD. CDR3 sequence reads: CAISMGGVRYGYTF. CDR3 bases: TGTGCCATCAGTATGGGGGGGGTTCGCTATGGCTACACCTTC.

The CDR3 spells CASSPNFSQDYEQYF. CDR3 sequence (DNA): TGTGCCAGCAGCCCTAATTTTTCCCAGGACTACGAGCAGTACTTC. V and J are TRBV11-3 and TRBJ2-7; D gene ambiguous. The CDR3 length is 15 residues. Germline V gives CDR1 SGHNT, CDR2 YENEEA. V was clipped by 5 bases and J by 3 bases, with 17 bases between them. Filled out from reference TRBV11-3 and TRBJ2-7, the complete variable domain reads EAGVVQSPRYKIIEKKQPVAFWCNPISGHNTLYWYLQNLGQGPELLIRYENEEAVDDSQLPKDRFSAERLKGVDSTLKIQPAELGDSAVYLCASSPNFSQDYEQYFGPGTRLTVT.

This chain links TRBV14 with TRBJ2-7; a weak D match, TRBD1 (7 bases). Trimming took off 0 bases at V and 1 base at J, with 10 bases between the two ends. In germline, CDR1 is SGHDN, CDR2 FVKESK. The CDR3 length is 15 residues. The CDR3 DNA reads TGTGCCAGCAGCCAAGACGGGGGACAGTCCTACGAGCAGTACTTC. It is translated as CASSQDGGQSYEQYF.

This clone was observed a single time. V usage is TRBV2 and J usage is TRBJ2-5, with TRBD1 identical over 8 bases. CDR3 length: 13 amino acids. V shed 5 bases, J shed 5 bases, and the junction held 4 bases outside the gene matches. Germline assignment: CDR1 SNHLY and CDR2 FYNNEI. CDR3 DNA sequence: TGTGCCAGCAGTTTCAGGGGGCACGAGACCCAGTACTTC. Translated: CASSFRGHETQYF.

This clone appeared a single time. The genes are TRBV25-1 and TRBJ2-7; TRBD1 matches at 9 bases. Per the germline V gene, CDR1 is MGHDK and CDR2 is SYGVNS. V shed 6 bases and J 4 bases; nucleotides not matched to a gene: 7. There are 14 residues in the CDR3. CDR3 protein: CASSREQGAYEQYF. In DNA form, the CDR3 reads TGTGCCAGCAGCCGCGAACAGGGGGCATACGAGCAGTACTTC.

This clone was observed a single time. This chain connects TRBV9 to TRBJ1-2; tentatively, D is TRBD1 (5 bases). This CDR3 contains 15 residues. Trimming shortened V by 0 bases and J by 6 bases, and 15 bases separated the two germline ends. Germline V gives CDR1 SGDLS, CDR2 YYNGEE. The CDR3 nucleotides read TGTGCCAGCAGCGTAGTTGTCAGGGCGGTAAATGGCTACACCTTC. Encoded protein: CASSVVVRAVNGYTF.

There are a few counts of this clone. This rearrangement joins TRBV7-8 to TRBJ1-5; 8 bases are shared with TRBD1. The J segment lost 3 bases and the V segment lost 2 bases, leaving 6 bases of the junction unmatched. CDR3 length equals 16 residues. The germline V gene encodes CDR1 SGHVS and CDR2 FQNEAQ. The CDR3 protein is CASSLIDRGNNQPQHF. CDR3 coding DNA: TGTGCCAGCAGCTTAATCGACAGGGGAAACAATCAGCCCCAGCATTTT.

This rearrangement joins TRBV27 to TRBJ2-1, with 8 bases fitting TRBD2. V lost 1 base to trimming and J lost 6 bases; unmatched junction nucleotides: 5. The germline CDR1 and CDR2 sequences are MNHEY and SMNVEV (reference sequence). The CDR3 is made up of 15 amino acids. The CDR3: CASSLFAGGPNEQFF. DNA for the CDR3: TGTGCCAGCAGTTTATTTGCGGGAGGTCCCAATGAGCAGTTCTTC.

This clone appeared once. No DNA is shown, since the ends of the CDR3 on it are uncertain; the CDR3 is the one TCRdb lists. The chain has TRBV5-1 and TRBJ1-6; the table names TRBD1, a call not compared with the DNA. Germline CDR1 reads SGHRS; CDR2 reads YFSETQ. The CDR3 extends over 17 residues, inclusive of both ends. CDR3 residues: CASSLRQQGPINSPLHF.

This clone was seen a few times. The chain carries TRBV3-1 (or the pseudogene TRBV3-2) and TRBJ1-1, with D possibly TRBD1 on 5 matching bases. Trimming shortened V by 4 bases and J by 2 bases, and 8 bases separated the two germline ends. The CDR3 length is 13 residues. In germline, CDR1 is LGHDT, CDR2 YNNKEL (reference sequence). CDR3 coding DNA: TGTGCCAGCAGCCCGGACATTAACACTGAAGCTTTCTTT. Translated, it gives CASSPDINTEAFF.

This clone was counted only a few times. The J gene is TRBJ2-3, the V gene TRBV12-5; possible D gene TRBD2, 5 bases. The germline V gene has CDR1 LGHNT and CDR2 FRNRAP. V was shortened by 2 bases and J by 2 bases, with 17 bases between the two germline ends. The CDR3 consists of 17 residues. CDR3 bases: TGTGCTAGTGGTTTGCGACCGGGATCGACTTACACAGATACGCAGTATTTT. This gives the protein CASGLRPGSTYTDTQYF.

The chain carries TRBV5-1 and TRBJ1-1; weak D call: TRBD1 (5 bases). This CDR3 is built from 11 residues. CDR1 and CDR2 from the germline V gene are SGHRS and YFSETQ. Trimming left V 5 bases short and J 5 bases short, with 7 bases between. CDR3 bases: TGCGCCAGCAGAGGGGAAACTGAAGCTTTCTTT. It specifies CASRGETEAFF.

The chain combines TRBV5-1 with TRBJ1-1; D is unresolved. CDR1 SGHRS and CDR2 YFSETQ come from the germline V gene. V was trimmed by 0 bases and J by 7 bases, leaving 7 bases between them. There are 12 residues in the CDR3. The CDR3 here is CASSLAGYEAFF. CDR3 in DNA: TGCGCCAGCAGCTTGGCCGGCTATGAAGCTTTCTTT.

This clone is medium-sized (0.01 to 0.1%) within its sample. The chain recombines TRBV4-1 with TRBJ1-2; D uncertain. V was shortened by 5 bases and J by 3 bases, with 10 bases between the two germline ends. This CDR3 region has 13 residues. Germline CDR1 MGHRA, CDR2 YSYEKL. The CDR3 DNA follows: TGCGCCAGCAGCTACCGCGGTGACTATGGCTACACCTTC. Translating it yields CASSYRGDYGYTF.

The CDR3 sequence is CASSPGQQGQPQHF. In DNA, the CDR3 is TGTGCCAGCTCACCGGGACAGCAAGGACAGCCCCAGCATTTT. V gene TRBV18 combines with J gene TRBJ1-5; 7 bases line up with TRBD1. Germline CDR1 is KGHSH and CDR2 is LQKENI. V gave up 3 bases and J gave up 7 bases; unmatched junction bases: 6. CDR3 length equals 14 residues.

The chain employs TRBV28 and TRBJ1-2, with 8 bases aligning to TRBD1. V was clipped by 6 bases and J by 12 bases; unmatched bases: 15. The germline V gene encodes CDR1 MDHEN and CDR2 SYDVKM. This CDR3 is built from 14 residues. Written as DNA, the CDR3 is TGTGCCAGCAGCACAGGGGGGTTCTTTTTTCGAGACACCTTC. Translating it yields CASSTGGFFFRDTF.

This rearrangement joins TRBV27 to TRBJ2-1; TRBD1 agrees at 7 bases. Trimming cost V 6 bases and J 2 bases; bases outside gene matches: 7. CDR1 and CDR2 (germline): MNHEY, SMNVEV (reference sequence). This CDR3 has 15 amino acids. CDR3 in DNA: TGTGCCAGCAGGGCTGAGGGACAGCCCTACAATGAGCAGTTCTTC. Translated, it gives CASRAEGQPYNEQFF.

The chain combines TRBV30 with TRBJ1-3; no definite D call. The CDR3 loop spans 12 amino acids. The germline V gene has CDR1 GTSNPN and CDR2 SVGIG (reference sequence). V was clipped by 0 bases and J by 3 bases, with 3 bases between them. The chain's CDR3 is CAWSVFGNTIYF. CDR3 coding DNA: TGTGCCTGGAGTGTTTTTGGAAACACCATATATTTT.

V and J are TRBV12-3 or TRBV12-4 and TRBJ1-1, with a weak D call TRBD1 (5 bases). The CDR3 has 12 amino acids. The V and J ends lost 6 bases and 11 bases respectively, with 16 bases between them. CDR3: CASSVARGWAFF. In DNA form, the CDR3 reads TGTGCCAGCAGCGTTGCGCGGGGCTGGGCTTTCTTT.

This sequence joins TRBV19 and TRBJ2-5, with 9 bases fitting TRBD1. Germline V gene lookup returns CDR1 LNHDA and CDR2 SQIVND (reference sequence). V was clipped by 7 bases and J by 2 bases; unmatched bases: 2. The CDR3 is 13 residues long. CDR3 region: CASNRGPQETQYF. CDR3 DNA sequence: TGTGCCAGTAACAGGGGGCCTCAAGAGACCCAGTACTTC.

The chain's CDR3 is CAISEHRGLPQNTIYF. The CDR3 nucleotides are TGTGCCATCAGTGAGCACAGGGGGCTTCCTCAAAACACCATATATTTT. This chain links TRBV10-3 with TRBJ1-3; 9 nucleotides match TRBD1. J lost 6 bases, V lost 2 bases, and 8 bases had no gene match. This CDR3 region has 16 residues. Germline V gene sequence: CDR1 ENHRY, CDR2 SYGVKD.